This record covers a single TCR beta chain. No antigen is known for it. The source of the sample is a study of PD-1 blockade in classical Hodgkin lymphoma. Across the study: On a schedule of every 2 weeks, patients received nivolumab 3 mg/kg intravenously. Study findings and constraints: The authors excluded patients who started nivolumab under 1 year after ASCT.

Deletions cut 1 base from V and 6 bases from J, with 10 bases between. The CDR3 sequence is 12 residues long. CDR1 is SQVTM, CDR2 ANQGSEA, per germline. Time point defined: cycle 4 day 1 (C4D1), after around six weeks of nivolumab. Each of the patients experienced relapse following autologous stem cell transplantation, and their brentuximab vedotin exposure differed. Patients reached a best response of complete response, partial response or progressive disease. The protocol was immunoSEQ multiplex PCR, while the TCRdb copy is restricted to in-frame clones and leaves out a portion. The table includes around 65,000 clones, about 85% detected once.

Sequenced material: peripheral blood mononuclear cells (PBMCs), taken before the fourth cycle of nivolumab. This sequence was found in a human donor with classical Hodgkin lymphoma. The chain employs TRBV29-1 and TRBJ2-7; D gene uncertain. Here the CDR3 DNA reads TGCAGCGTTGAAGTGGTAGGGCCCGAGCAGTACTTC. Amino acids: CSVEVVGPEQYF.